This is a list of T cell receptor beta chains from one sample in a study of cytomegalovirus exposure and HLA in healthy donors. Profiled with immunoSEQ multiplex PCR; TCRdb holds only in-frame clones, not every one. The table lists roughly 150,000 clones, about 64% of them singletons. Sequencing was done on a sample of PBMCs. The receptors here all came from a woman aged 25 to 39 in good health and CMV-seropositive. Both conserved end residues are trimmed from each CDR3. D genes are given only for firm matches. The size entry is marked missing in some rows and otherwise reads once, few, many or a size class.

CDR3aa,v_gene,d_gene,abundance,j_gene
ASDRVIGEKLF,TRBV2,TRBD1,few,TRBJ1-4
ASSPETGPYGYT,TRBV4-1,.,few,TRBJ1-2
ATRGGGSQGYT,TRBV28,.,few,TRBJ1-2
ASTTGTGIGETQY,TRBV9,TRBD1,.,TRBJ2-5
ASSFPGGEEQF,TRBV5-6,.,once,TRBJ2-1
ASSLSGLHKNTIY,TRBV2,.,.,TRBJ1-3
AISGALTGGDGYT,TRBV10-3,TRBD1,.,TRBJ1-2
AWTRGLSSYNEQF,TRBV30,.,.,TRBJ2-1
SVRQGGTEAF,TRBV29-1,TRBD1,.,TRBJ1-1
ASSRALAYEQY,TRBV10-2,.,.,TRBJ2-7
AISDSYGSRDEQF,TRBV10-3,.,.,TRBJ2-1
ASRQQSNTGELF,TRBV10-3,.,.,TRBJ2-2
ASSFLGQGIYEQY,TRBV5-8,TRBD1,few,TRBJ2-7
ASSFGNPLH,TRBV28,.,few,TRBJ1-5
ASSLAEGGYT,TRBV5-1,.,.,TRBJ1-2
ASSAPQGTGANVLT,TRBV9,TRBD1,.,TRBJ2-6
ASSPGGQGGETQY,TRBV5-1,TRBD1,.,TRBJ2-5
ASSPQGSSYEQY,TRBV11-3,.,.,.
ASSLRGVANEKLF,TRBV9,TRBD1,.,TRBJ1-4
ASSTGGAGELF,TRBV9,TRBD2,.,TRBJ2-2
ASSPGEWGYNEQF,TRBV11-2,.,.,TRBJ2-1
ASSQVNRGPLGYT,TRBV4-1,TRBD1,few,TRBJ1-2
ASSPDSWGDTQY,TRBV6-5,.,few,TRBJ2-3
ASKQGPSYNEQF,TRBV6-5,TRBD1,.,TRBJ2-1
ASSYGTGLNTEAF,TRBV7-9,TRBD1,.,TRBJ1-1
ASSLGTGSYEQY,TRBV19,TRBD1,.,TRBJ2-7
AISESLGVGRTEAF,TRBV10-3,.,.,TRBJ1-1
ASSNGQGRVLHEQF,TRBV4-1,TRBD1,.,TRBJ2-1
ASSFEGQVPQH,TRBV5-1,TRBD1,.,TRBJ1-5
ASSASSATGELF,TRBV10-2,.,.,TRBJ2-2
ASSEAPYNRGLEQY,TRBV6-1,TRBD1,.,TRBJ2-7
ASSSLAGGLLAKNIQY,TRBV5-4,TRBD2,few,TRBJ2-4
ATLTVAGELF,TRBV6-5,.,.,TRBJ2-2
ASSLISGRANEQF,TRBV5-1,TRBD2,.,TRBJ2-1
ASSQDGAGAAEQF,TRBV4-2,.,.,TRBJ2-1
ASSLAWSDTQY,TRBV27,.,.,TRBJ2-3
ASSLNRPGLGTEAF,TRBV7-2,.,once,TRBJ1-1
ASIVHRSETEAF,TRBV2,.,.,TRBJ1-1
ASVQGGNTGELF,TRBV10-2,TRBD1,few,TRBJ2-2
ASRSGSGDYGYT,TRBV6-5,.,.,TRBJ1-2
ASSESAGRRADTQY,TRBV2,.,.,TRBJ2-3
ASSLAGQNSNQPQH,TRBV11-2,TRBD1,.,TRBJ1-5
ASSLDRQIADEAF,TRBV5-4,.,.,TRBJ1-1
ASSPKTGRWAGELF,TRBV7-2,TRBD1,.,TRBJ2-2
ASSSPAGADGYT,TRBV7-9,.,.,TRBJ1-2
ASSVKGPAFSGANVLT,TRBV9,.,.,TRBJ2-6
ASSLLAGQGQETQY,TRBV5-4,.,.,TRBJ2-5
ASSSARGYEQY,TRBV7-7,.,few,TRBJ2-7
ASERGERNEQF,TRBV2,TRBD2,.,TRBJ2-1
ASSYWEGIDTQY,TRBV7-8,TRBD2,.,TRBJ2-3
ASSSNLLGGTRYEQY,TRBV28,.,few,TRBJ2-7
ASSLDWGGENTEAF,TRBV7-2,.,.,TRBJ1-1
ASSYSQGASNQPQH,TRBV6-5,TRBD1,.,TRBJ1-5
ASLNRGPTYEQY,TRBV6-6,TRBD1,.,TRBJ2-7
ASSSQAGGTDTQY,TRBV5-1,TRBD2,.,TRBJ2-3
ASSPGTSGSYEQY,TRBV6-1,TRBD2,few,TRBJ2-7
ASSELAGGYEQY,TRBV6-1,TRBD2,.,TRBJ2-7